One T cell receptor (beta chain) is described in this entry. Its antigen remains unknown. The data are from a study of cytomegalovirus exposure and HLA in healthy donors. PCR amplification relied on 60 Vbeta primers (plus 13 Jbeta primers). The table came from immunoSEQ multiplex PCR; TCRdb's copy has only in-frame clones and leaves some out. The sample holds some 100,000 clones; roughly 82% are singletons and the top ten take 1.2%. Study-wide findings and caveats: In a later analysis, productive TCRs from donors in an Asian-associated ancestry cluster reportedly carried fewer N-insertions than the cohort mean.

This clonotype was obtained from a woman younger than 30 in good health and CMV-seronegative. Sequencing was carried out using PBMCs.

CDR3 sequence: CASSFLGGANTGELFF. Written as DNA, the CDR3 is TGTGCCAGCAGCTTCTTAGGGGGGGCGAACACCGGGGAGCTGTTTTTT. V is TRBV2 and J is TRBJ2-2; the D gene is possibly TRBD2 (7 bases). Trimming left V 6 bases short and J 0 bases short, with 14 bases between. Germline lookup yields CDR1 SNHLY and CDR2 FYNNEI. The CDR3 extends over 16 amino acids.